Below, one T cell receptor beta chain is given with its context. The length of the CDR3 is 13 residues. The ends were cut back, 5 bases at V and 7 bases at J, with 14 bases in the middle. The germline V gene encodes CDR1 SGHTA and CDR2 FQGTGA. This entry is derived from a study of glioma-infiltrating T cells. Amplification of TCR alpha and beta CDR3 regions from RNA used iRepertoire nested multiplex PCR. MiXCR, applied by TCRdb to the multiplex PCR reads, yields one record per CDR3 protein. The repertoire holds about 400,000 distinct CDR3 sequences, with around 38% as singletons. The receptor's source is a human donor with low-grade glioma or glioblastoma, undergoing nonglioma brain surgery, or in good health (not recorded which). The gene calls are TRBV7-3 and TRBJ2-5, with D tentatively TRBD2 (5 bases). Sequences were obtained from glioma tissue, nonneoplastic brain tissue, or PBMCs (not recorded which). As DNA, the CDR3 is TGTGCCAGCAGCAGCCAACAAGAGGGGACCCAGTACTTC. Its protein product is CASSSQQEGTQYF.